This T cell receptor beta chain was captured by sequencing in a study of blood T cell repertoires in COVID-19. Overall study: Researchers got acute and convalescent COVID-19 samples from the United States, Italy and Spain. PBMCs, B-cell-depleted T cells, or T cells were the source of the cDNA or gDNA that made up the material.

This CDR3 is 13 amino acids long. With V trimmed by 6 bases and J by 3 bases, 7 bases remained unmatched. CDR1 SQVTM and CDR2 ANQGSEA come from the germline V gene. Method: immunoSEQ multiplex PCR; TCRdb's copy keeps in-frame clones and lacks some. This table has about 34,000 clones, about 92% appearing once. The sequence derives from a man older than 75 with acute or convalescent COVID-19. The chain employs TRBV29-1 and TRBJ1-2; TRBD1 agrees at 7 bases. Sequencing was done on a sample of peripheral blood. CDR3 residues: CSVAQGQDYGYTF. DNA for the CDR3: TGCAGCGTCGCCCAAGGACAGGACTATGGCTACACCTTC. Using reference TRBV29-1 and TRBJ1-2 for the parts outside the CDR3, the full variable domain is SAVISQKPSRDICQRGTSLTIQCQVDSQVTMMFWYRQQPGQSLTLIATANQGSEATYESGFVIDKFPISRPNLTFSTLTVSNMSPEDSSIYLCSVAQGQDYGYTFGSGTRLTVV.